This T cell receptor (beta chain) was observed in a study of shared clonotypes between healthy human individuals. The CDR3 runs to 12 residues. CDR1 and CDR2 from the germline V gene are LNHDA and SQIVND (reference sequence). The germline V and J ends were trimmed by 8 bases and 3 bases, with 10 bases remaining between them. General study findings and limits: Some naive CD4 clonotypes, 5% to 5.5%, turned up in common across several donors.

The assay was run at deep level. The protocol was immunoSEQ multiplex PCR, while the TCRdb copy is restricted to in-frame clones and leaves out a portion. Of 400,000 to 600,000 clones listed, about 96% are singletons. A word on this clone: Its target is not known.

The source is a woman under 40 in good health. The chain recombines TRBV19 with TRBJ1-1; TRBD1 is a possible D gene (5 bases). The sample comprised naive CD4+ T cells sorted from blood. Subset denoted: CD45RA+ positively selected. The CDR3 DNA sequence: TGTGCCAGTTACCAAGGGGACACTGAAGCTTTCTTT. Amino acid sequence: CASYQGDTEAFF. The variable domain in full, with the rest retrieved from reference TRBV19 and TRBJ1-1, is DGGITQSPKYLFRKEGQNVTLSCEQNLNHDAMYWYRQDPGQGLRLIYYSQIVNDFQKGDIAEGYSVSREKKESFPLTVTSAQKNPTAFYLCASYQGDTEAFFGQGTRLTVV.